The entry below describes one TCR beta chain. Antigen unknown. Germline V lookup: CDR1 LNHDA, CDR2 SQIVND (reference sequence). CDR3 length equals 17 residues. These data belong to a study of monozygotic twins with inflammatory bowel disease. With eight separate reactions per sample, the authors made cDNA. Reprocessing the 5' RACE reads, TCRdb reports a single entry for every CDR3 protein and omits DNA. This sample's table has about 110,000 distinct CDR3 sequences. The study's findings and limits: By inverse Simpson index, TCRbeta diversity was lower in IBD patients than in healthy co-twins.

Sequencing was carried out using blood. The receptor comes from a human donor with ulcerative colitis or Crohn's disease, or a healthy co-twin of an affected twin (not recorded which). The V and J genes are TRBV19 and TRBJ2-3; TCRdb gives TRBD2 as the D gene, but with no DNA this cannot be confirmed. The CDR3 sequence is CASSTGTSGGNTDTQYF.